Below are 16 T cell receptor beta chains sequenced from a single sample in a study of blood T cell repertoires in COVID-19. The assay was immunoSEQ multiplex PCR, and TCRdb's table has in-frame clones only and misses some. The table has about 400,000 clones, 80% to 90% seen once; the top ten hold under 8.5%. The sequenced sample consisted of peripheral blood. These receptor sequences come from an older woman with COVID-19, enrolled during active disease.

DNA of the CDR3: TGTGCCAGCAGTGGGGACAGGGATCCCACAGATACGCAGTATTTT. Translating gives CASSGDRDPTDTQYF. The rearrangement uses TRBV2 and TRBJ2-3, with 9 bases identical to TRBD1. The CDR3 runs 15 residues. J lost 2 bases, V lost 4 bases, and 4 bases had no gene match. CDR1 and CDR2 (germline): SNHLY, FYNNEI.

This clone was counted only a few times. V is TRBV30 and J is TRBJ2-3; D unresolved. Trimming stripped 7 bases from V and 5 bases from J, with 16 bases between. The CDR3 runs 13 residues. The germline CDR1 and CDR2 sequences are GTSNPN and SVGIG (reference sequence). Written as DNA, the CDR3 is TGTGCCTTGACAACAATATCCCTAGATACGCAGTATTTT. Its protein is CALTTISLDTQYF.

The J gene is TRBJ2-7, the V gene TRBV9, with TRBD1 matching over 10 bases. The germline V gene has CDR1 SGDLS and CDR2 YYNGEE. V was pared by 4 bases and J by 7 bases, with 8 bases of the junction left unmatched. The CDR3 consists of 14 residues. The CDR3 reads CASSLRQGAREQYF. As DNA, the CDR3 is TGTGCCAGCAGCTTAAGACAGGGGGCGCGGGAGCAGTACTTC.

This chain links TRBV5-4 with TRBJ1-2, with D possibly matching TRBD1 (5 bases). This CDR3 comprises 14 residues. In germline, CDR1 is SGHNT, CDR2 YYREEE (reference sequence). V lost 0 bases and J lost 7, with 13 bases in between. CDR3 sequence: CASSLGGGDGGYTF. Written as DNA, the CDR3 is TGTGCCAGCAGCTTGGGGGGAGGGGACGGTGGCTACACCTTC.

The rearrangement joins TRBV4-2 to TRBJ2-1; 7 bases fit TRBD1. The CDR3 contains 18 residues. After removal of 2 bases from V and 0 bases from J, the junction contained 10 bases not matched to a gene. Germline lookup yields CDR1 LGHNA and CDR2 YNFKEQ. The CDR3 region has the DNA TGTGCCAGCAGCCAAACGATAAGACGGGACAGCTCCTACAATGAGCAGTTCTTC. This sequence encodes CASSQTIRRDSSYNEQFF.

V gene TRBV28 combines with J gene TRBJ1-1; D is perhaps TRBD1 (6 bases). Germline V gene lookup returns CDR1 MDHEN and CDR2 SYDVKM. This CDR3 is built from 15 residues. Deletions cut 5 bases from V and 6 bases from J, with 19 bases between. The CDR3 DNA sequence: TGTGCCAGCAGTCCCCCAGACAGGAAGGGGGCTGAAGCTTTCTTT. Translating gives CASSPPDRKGAEAFF. Variable domain in full (rest from reference TRBV28 and TRBJ1-1): DVKVTQSSRYLVKRTGEKVFLECVQDMDHENMFWYRQDPGLGLRLIYFSYDVKMKEKGDIPEGYSVSREKKERFSLILESASTNQTSMYLCASSPPDRKGAEAFFGQGTRLTVV.

This sequence joins TRBV3-1 (or the pseudogene TRBV3-2) and TRBJ2-5, with 15 bases lining up with TRBD2. CDR1 LGHDT and CDR2 YNNKEL come from the germline V gene (reference sequence). The trim removed 6 bases at V and 5 bases at J, leaving 4 bases unmatched. The CDR3 runs 15 residues. CDR3 protein: CASRGGTSGGETQYF. DNA of the CDR3: TGTGCCAGCAGAGGAGGGACTAGCGGGGGGGAGACCCAGTACTTC.

The gene calls are TRBV4-3 and TRBJ2-1; TRBD1 agrees at 7 bases. Germline values: CDR1 LGHNA, CDR2 YSLEER. V was pared by 1 base and J by 4 bases, with 4 bases of the junction left unmatched. The CDR3 loop spans 15 amino acids. In DNA form, the CDR3 reads TGCGCCAGCAGCCAAGGGCACAGGGGTTACAATGAGCAGTTCTTC. It encodes CASSQGHRGYNEQFF.

This clone was counted once. The rearrangement links TRBV11-2 to TRBJ1-1; maybe TRBD1 (6 bases). CDR1 SGHAT and CDR2 FQNNGV come from the germline V gene. Trimming took 3 bases from V and 5 from J, leaving 16 bases between them. CDR3 length equals 15 residues. The DNA for the CDR3 is TGTGCCAGCAGCTTGGCTTGGGGGCGGCGGACTGAAGCTTTCTTT. It is translated as CASSLAWGRRTEAFF.

This clone is a singleton in its sample. This chain uses TRBV6-6 with TRBJ2-2; weak D call: TRBD1 (6 bases). The germline gives CDR1 MNHNY, CDR2 SVGAGI (reference sequence). V was clipped by 5 bases and J by 6 bases, with 22 bases between them. There are 17 residues in the CDR3. In DNA, the CDR3 is TGTGCCAGCAGTCACCCTTTCGAGGGGGAATTCCCCGGGGAGCTGTTTTTT. It is translated as CASSHPFEGEFPGELFF.

The rearrangement links TRBV14 to TRBJ1-1; 7 nucleotides match TRBD1. The germline V gene has CDR1 SGHDN and CDR2 FVKESK. The CDR3 is made up of 15 amino acids. V lost 7 bases to trimming and J lost 6 bases; unmatched junction nucleotides: 14. As DNA, the CDR3 is TGTGCCAGCAAAGGGGTGGACAGGTCCCTAGCTGAAGCTTTCTTT. Amino acids: CASKGVDRSLAEAFF.

This clone was counted a few times. The chain joins TRBV18 to TRBJ1-1; no clear D. In germline, CDR1 is KGHSH, CDR2 LQKENI. V gave up 3 bases and J gave up 0 bases, with 8 bases separating them. The CDR3 sequence is 14 residues long. CDR3 loop: CASSPRALNTEAFF. CDR3 DNA sequence: TGTGCCAGCTCACCGAGGGCGCTGAACACTGAAGCTTTCTTT.

This sequence joins TRBV9 and TRBJ1-2; the D gene is possibly TRBD1 (6 bases). Trimming left V 3 bases short and J 5 bases short, with 14 bases between. Germline V CDR1 and CDR2: SGDLS, YYNGEE. This CDR3 spans 14 amino acids. The CDR3 nucleotides read TGTGCCAGCAGCGGCCCGGGACAAAAGTATGGCTACACCTTC. Amino acid sequence: CASSGPGQKYGYTF.

The V and J genes are TRBV11-3 and TRBJ2-3; the match to TRBD2 covers 13 bases. V shed 1 base and J 4 bases; nucleotides not matched to a gene: 5. This CDR3 comprises 17 residues. Germline CDR1 is SGHNT and CDR2 is YENEEA. The CDR3 nucleotides read TGTGCCAGCAGCTTAGGACTAGCGGGGGGTTGGGCAGATACGCAGTATTTT. This encodes CASSLGLAGGWADTQYF.

This chain joins TRBV9 and TRBJ2-1, with 10 positions matching TRBD2. V dropped 0 bases and J dropped 0; count of bases not matched to a gene: 15. Germline CDR1 reads SGDLS; CDR2 reads YYNGEE. There are 21 residues in the CDR3. The DNA for the CDR3 is TGTGCCAGCAGCGTAGCGTCTCTAGCGGGGGACTCAATGAGCTCCTACAATGAGCAGTTCTTC. This translates into CASSVASLAGDSMSSYNEQFF.

This chain joins TRBV5-1 and TRBJ1-1; TRBD1 matches 9 bases. V was clipped by 0 bases and J by 0 bases; unmatched bases: 6. CDR1 is SGHRS and CDR2 is YFSETQ in the germline V gene. The CDR3 covers 17 residues. CDR3 in amino acids: CASSLAGTGRMNTEAFF. Here the CDR3 DNA reads TGCGCCAGCAGCTTGGCCGGGACAGGGCGGATGAACACTGAAGCTTTCTTT. Using reference TRBV5-1 and TRBJ1-1 for the parts outside the CDR3, the full variable domain is KAGVTQTPRYLIKTRGQQVTLSCSPISGHRSVSWYQQTPGQGLQFLFEYFSETQRNKGNFPGRFSGRQFSNSRSEMNVSTLELGDSALYLCASSLAGTGRMNTEAFFGQGTRLTVV.